Below are 23 T cell receptor beta chains sequenced from a single sample in a study of T cells in tuberculosis. Sequencing used immunoSEQ multiplex PCR; TCRdb keeps in-frame clones, though not all of them. The table lists over 25,000 clones, nearly 97% of them singletons. The material sequenced was PBMCs. These receptors were taken from a donor aged 10-30 years with latent tuberculosis or without tuberculosis infection.

This clone was picked up a small number of times. The genes are TRBV4-2 and TRBJ2-7; TRBD1 agrees at 10 bases. The CDR3 has 17 amino acids. Germline assignment: CDR1 LGHNA and CDR2 YNFKEQ. V trimming: 0 bases; J trimming: 1 base; junction bases outside the gene matches: 6. CDR3 bases: TGTGCCAGCAGCCAAGAGGACAGGGGACAGGGGTCCTACGAGCAGTACTTC. This translates into CASSQEDRGQGSYEQYF.

The chain couples TRBV29-1 to TRBJ2-1; D unresolved. The CDR3 spans 11 residues. The V end was cut by 4 bases, the J end by 5 bases, with 6 bases between. In germline, CDR1 is SQVTM, CDR2 ANQGSEA. CDR3 loop: CSVGHDNEQFF. In nucleotides, the CDR3 is TGCAGCGTTGGGCATGACAATGAGCAGTTCTTC.

The genes are TRBV6-5 and TRBJ2-3, with D possibly TRBD1 on 6 matching bases. CDR1 and CDR2 (germline): MNHEY, SVGAGI. Deletions cut 0 bases from V and 6 bases from J, with 13 bases between. This CDR3 has 15 amino acids. The CDR3 DNA follows: TGTGCCAGCAGTTACTCGAAGCAGGGGTTTGATACGCAGTATTTT. This translates into CASSYSKQGFDTQYF.

The chain recombines TRBV5-1 with TRBJ2-5, with D perhaps matching TRBD1 (6 bases). CDR3 length: 13 residues. Trimming cost V 8 bases and J 5 bases, with 16 bases left between them. CDR1 is SGHRS and CDR2 is YFSETQ in the germline V gene. Here the CDR3 DNA reads TGCGCCAGTAAGTGGGCAGGGGACGAGACCCAGTACTTC. It encodes CASKWAGDETQYF.

The V and J genes are TRBV6-6 and TRBJ2-5; the match to TRBD2 covers 7 bases. CDR1 and CDR2 (germline): MNHNY, SVGAGI (reference sequence). Trimming removed 8 bases from V and 6 bases from J; junction bases left unmatched: 6. This CDR3 comprises 12 residues. CDR3 region: CASRGEVKTQYF. CDR3 DNA: TGTGCCAGCCGGGGGGAGGTGAAGACCCAGTACTTC.

This chain uses TRBV5-1 with TRBJ1-1, with 9 bases matching TRBD1. V gave up 0 bases and J gave up 1 base; unmatched junction bases: 1. Per the germline V gene, CDR1 is SGHRS and CDR2 is YFSETQ. The CDR3 is 15 residues long. The CDR3 coding sequence is TGCGCCAGCAGCTTGGAGGGACAGGGGAACACTGAAGCTTTCTTT. The encoded protein is CASSLEGQGNTEAFF.

This chain connects TRBV27 to TRBJ2-7; 8 nucleotides match TRBD1. The CDR3 extends over 12 amino acids. Germline CDR1 and CDR2: MNHEY and SMNVEV (reference sequence). V dropped 10 bases and J dropped 2; count of bases not matched to a gene: 4. The CDR3 region is CATGQGPYEQYF. The CDR3 DNA is TGTGCCACCGGACAGGGACCCTACGAGCAGTACTTC.

The DNA of the CDR3 is TGCGCCAGCAGCCTCTCGGGACAGAATCAAAACTATGGCTACACCTTC. Its protein product is CASSLSGQNQNYGYTF. This chain links TRBV4-1 with TRBJ1-2, with TRBD1 matching 7 bases. J gave up 2 bases and V 4 bases, and 10 bases lay outside the gene matches. Germline loops: CDR1 MGHRA, CDR2 YSYEKL. CDR3 length: 16 amino acids.

This clone appeared once. The rearrangement uses TRBV14 and TRBJ1-1; no clear D. Per the germline V gene, CDR1 is SGHDN and CDR2 is FVKESK. V dropped 0 bases and J dropped 4 bases, with 12 bases sitting between them. This CDR3 is 15 amino acids long. The chain's CDR3 is CASSQDRVLGTEAFF. The CDR3 DNA reads as TGTGCCAGCAGCCAAGATCGCGTGCTCGGCACTGAAGCTTTCTTT.

The chain carries TRBV7-2 and TRBJ2-1, with D possibly TRBD1 on 5 matching bases. The germline V and J ends were trimmed by 5 bases and 4 bases, with 12 bases remaining between them. The CDR3 loop spans 14 amino acids. From germline, CDR1 is SGHTA and CDR2 FQGNSA. CDR3 DNA: TGTGCCAGCAGCCTCTTGACAGCTTACAATGAGCAGTTCTTC. Translation gives CASSLLTAYNEQFF.

The rearrangement joins TRBV7-2 to TRBJ1-1; the D is unclear. This CDR3 is built from 13 residues. Germline-derived CDR1 and CDR2 are SGHTA and FQGNSA. V was shortened by 5 bases and J by 0 bases, with 7 bases between the two germline ends. The CDR3 loop is CASSPQMNTEAFF. As DNA, the CDR3 is TGTGCCAGCAGCCCCCAAATGAACACTGAAGCTTTCTTT.

This rearrangement joins TRBV7-9 to TRBJ2-7; 9 bases are shared with TRBD2. CDR1 SEHNR and CDR2 FQNEAQ come from the germline V gene (reference sequence). V was pared by 5 bases and J by 2 bases, with 4 bases of the junction left unmatched. CDR3 length equals 14 residues. CDR3 nucleotide sequence: TGTGCCAGCAGCCATAGCGGGAGCCCCTACGAGCAGTACTTC. This sequence encodes CASSHSGSPYEQYF.

The chain combines TRBV28 with TRBJ2-1; TRBD1 matches 8 bases. V was pared by 5 bases and J by 8 bases, with 5 bases of the junction left unmatched. Germline lookup yields CDR1 MDHEN and CDR2 SYDVKM. The CDR3 is made up of 13 amino acids. CDR3 sequence (DNA): TGTGCCAGCAGTCCCGGACAGGGTGATGAGCAGTTCTTC. Translating gives CASSPGQGDEQFF.

The chain couples TRBV19 to TRBJ2-7; D is perhaps TRBD2 (6 bases). Germline values: CDR1 LNHDA, CDR2 SQIVND (reference sequence). The CDR3 totals 13 residues. Trimming shortened V by 3 bases and J by 5 bases, and 11 bases separated the two germline ends. CDR3 residues: CASSMGGIDEQYF. In DNA form, the CDR3 reads TGTGCCAGTAGTATGGGGGGAATCGACGAGCAGTACTTC.

The chain links TRBV19 to TRBJ2-7; the match to TRBD1 covers 8 bases. J lost 7 bases, V lost 0 bases, and 20 bases had no gene match. Germline CDR1 reads LNHDA; CDR2 reads SQIVND (reference sequence). The CDR3 sequence is 19 residues long. CDR3 nucleotide sequence: TGTGCCAGTAGTATAGATCTTCTATCTCCGAGACAGGGGTATCAGGAGCAGTACTTC. Translation: CASSIDLLSPRQGYQEQYF.

This chain links TRBV5-4 with TRBJ1-2; D is perhaps TRBD1 (6 bases). CDR1 is SGHNT and CDR2 is YYREEE in the germline V gene (reference sequence). The CDR3 loop spans 14 amino acids. V shed 4 bases and J shed 7 bases, with 17 bases lying between them. The CDR3: CASSQPLGAGGYTF. The CDR3 bases are TGTGCCAGCAGCCAGCCCTTGGGGGCTGGTGGCTACACCTTC.

The CDR3 reads CASSFSRDSNNEQFF. CDR3 bases: TGTGCCAGCAGCTTCTCCCGGGACAGCAACAATGAGCAGTTCTTC. This chain connects TRBV7-3 to TRBJ2-1, with TRBD1 matching over 7 bases. After removal of 3 bases from V and 5 bases from J, the junction contained 7 bases not matched to a gene. This CDR3 is built from 15 residues. Germline V gene lookup returns CDR1 SGHTA and CDR2 FQGTGA.

J is TRBJ2-3 and V is TRBV11-3; 7 bases are shared with TRBD2. The germline V gene has CDR1 SGHNT and CDR2 YENEEA. V lost 3 bases, J lost 11 bases, and 5 bases stayed unmatched. The CDR3 covers 12 residues. The CDR3 coding sequence is TGTGCCAGCAGCTTGCGGGGGTCGGGGCAGTATTTT. This codes for CASSLRGSGQYF.

This rearrangement joins TRBV5-1 to TRBJ2-5; 11 bases agree with TRBD2. CDR1 and CDR2 from the germline V gene are SGHRS and YFSETQ. With 1 base clipped from V and 2 bases from J, the junction kept 4 bases outside the gene matches. There are 16 residues in the CDR3. CDR3 in DNA: TGCGCCAGCAGCTTGATGGCTAGCGGGGGGCAAGAGACCCAGTACTTC. It codes for CASSLMASGGQETQYF.

The chain carries TRBV5-1 and TRBJ1-5; 10 bases are a match to TRBD1. V was pared by 4 bases and J by 3 bases, with 19 bases of the junction left unmatched. This CDR3 region has 20 residues. Germline CDR1 reads SGHRS; CDR2 reads YFSETQ. CDR3 bases: TGCGCCAGCAGCCCCTTAAATTCCGGGACAGGGGCCCCTGACAATCAGCCCCAGCATTTT. Translated, it gives CASSPLNSGTGAPDNQPQHF.

This sequence joins TRBV6-5 and TRBJ2-7; a possible D gene is TRBD1 (6 bases). V was trimmed by 1 base and J by 6 bases, leaving 13 bases between them. The CDR3 is made up of 14 amino acids. CDR1 and CDR2 (germline): MNHEY, SVGAGI. CDR3 residues: CASSYLRGTAEQYF. The CDR3 coding sequence is TGTGCCAGCAGTTACTTAAGGGGGACGGCCGAGCAGTACTTC.

The V and J genes are TRBV5-1 and TRBJ2-1, with TRBD1 as a possible D gene (6 bases). The CDR3 runs to 13 residues. The V end lost 7 bases, the J end lost 4 bases, and 12 bases lay between the germline ends. The germline CDR1 and CDR2 sequences are SGHRS and YFSETQ. CDR3 sequence reads: CASGEGTYNEQFF. In DNA form, the CDR3 reads TGCGCCAGCGGCGAGGGGACATACAATGAGCAGTTCTTC.

J is TRBJ1-1 and V is TRBV5-8; D unresolved. In germline, CDR1 is SGHTS, CDR2 YDEGEE. Deletions cut 2 bases from V and 1 base from J, with 6 bases between. This CDR3 comprises 13 residues. The CDR3 loop is CASSLTANTEAFF. As DNA, the CDR3 is TGTGCCAGCAGCTTAACAGCGAACACTGAAGCTTTCTTT.